This T cell receptor (beta chain) was sequenced during a study of cytomegalovirus exposure and HLA in healthy donors. As to this clone: This specimen includes other DNA sequences encoding the same CDR3.

Germline CDR1 reads SGHAT; CDR2 reads FQNNGV. Trimming removed 1 base at V and 3 bases at J, with 6 bases between. This CDR3 is built from 13 residues. This PCR relied on a set of 60 Vbeta primers and 13 Jbeta primers. Method: immunoSEQ multiplex PCR; TCRdb's copy keeps in-frame clones and lacks some. The table lists some 80,000 clones, around 76% of them singletons. The sample taken for sequencing was PBMCs. The chain is built from TRBV11-2 and TRBJ1-1; D gene uncertain. This sequence originates from a young man in good health and CMV-seropositive. CDR3 loop: CASSLAVDTEAFF. The CDR3, as DNA: TGTGCCAGCAGCTTAGCGGTAGACACTGAAGCTTTCTTT.